Presented here are 2 T cell receptor beta chains from one specimen sequenced in a study of a mutant IDH1 vaccine in newly diagnosed glioma. The method was immunoSEQ multiplex PCR; TCRdb's version includes in-frame clones alone and lacks a portion of them. The sample contains roughly 99,000 clones, approximately 90% of which appear only once. Stated time point: baseline, week 1 (first vaccination visit). The sample's treatment: pre-vaccination baseline after standard-of-care therapy. The starting material was PBMCs, obtained from a glioma patient treated with radiotherapy, temozolomide or both. These receptor sequences come from a woman aged 50 to 65 with glioma.

V is TRBV7-3 and J is TRBJ2-5, with TRBD1 matching 7 bases. Germline V gene data show CDR1 as SGHTA and CDR2 as FQGTGA. The length of the CDR3 is 13 residues. The trim removed 5 bases at V and 4 bases at J, leaving 4 bases unmatched. The CDR3 is CASSPSGGETQYF. The CDR3 DNA sequence: TGTGCCAGCAGCCCTTCAGGGGGAGAGACCCAGTACTTC. Full variable domain (missing parts from reference TRBV7-3 and TRBJ2-5): GAGVSQTPSNKVTEKGKYVELRCDPISGHTALYWYRQSLGQGPEFLIYFQGTGAADDSGLPNDRFFAVRPEGSVSTLKIQRTERGDSAVYLCASSPSGGETQYFGPGTRLLVL.

The chain carries TRBV2 and TRBJ2-2; 13 bases line up with TRBD2. Germline CDR1 is SNHLY and CDR2 is FYNNEI. The CDR3 has 17 amino acids. V shed 3 bases and J 1 base; nucleotides not matched to a gene: 2. This CDR3 reads CASSDWTSGRNTGELFF. CDR3 DNA: TGTGCCAGCAGTGATTGGACTAGCGGGAGGAACACCGGGGAGCTGTTTTTT.